These 13 T cell receptor beta chains came from one sample sequenced in a study of cytomegalovirus exposure and HLA in healthy donors. The PCR ran on 60 Vbeta and 13 Jbeta primers. Here immunoSEQ multiplex PCR was the method, and the copy in TCRdb shows in-frame clones only, minus some. The sample records 110,000 or so clones, roughly four fifths being singletons. The specimen was PBMCs. Source of these receptors: a woman aged 18 to 35 in good health and CMV-seronegative.

A single count supports this clone. The chain uses TRBV28 and TRBJ1-1, with a possible D match to TRBD1 (5 bases). The germline V gene encodes CDR1 MDHEN and CDR2 SYDVKM. The V gene lost 4 bases and the J gene lost 2 bases, with 14 bases spanning the gap. CDR3 size: 15 residues. CDR3 in amino acids: CASSSTGGINTEAFF. Here the CDR3 DNA reads TGTGCCAGCAGTTCCACGGGGGGGATTAACACTGAAGCTTTCTTT. Full variable domain (missing parts from reference TRBV28 and TRBJ1-1): DVKVTQSSRYLVKRTGEKVFLECVQDMDHENMFWYRQDPGLGLRLIYFSYDVKMKEKGDIPEGYSVSREKKERFSLILESASTNQTSMYLCASSSTGGINTEAFFGQGTRLTVV.

The chain has TRBV2 and TRBJ1-1, with D unresolved. Trimming removed 2 bases at V and 0 bases at J, with 19 bases between. Per germline, CDR1 SNHLY and CDR2 FYNNEI. CDR3 length equals 18 residues. CDR3 amino acids: CASSERHGGSLLNTEAFF. As DNA, the CDR3 is TGTGCCAGCAGTGAAAGGCATGGAGGGTCACTATTGAACACTGAAGCTTTCTTT.

The V gene is TRBV5-4, the J gene TRBJ2-1, with TRBD2 identical over 7 bases. This CDR3 is built from 16 residues. Germline CDR1 is SGHNT and CDR2 is YYREEE (reference sequence). With V trimmed by 3 bases and J by 0 bases, 6 bases remained unmatched. The CDR3 sequence is CASSSASGRSYNEQFF. The CDR3, as DNA: TGTGCCAGCAGCTCCGCTAGCGGACGCTCCTACAATGAGCAGTTCTTC.

The J gene is TRBJ2-7, the V gene TRBV21-1; the table names TRBD1, a call not compared with the DNA. TRBV21-1 is a listed pseudogene. The CDR3 is made up of 14 amino acids. The CDR3 here is CASSMGDRPYEQYV. In DNA form, the CDR3 reads TGTGCCAGCAGCATGGGAGACAGGCCCTACGAGCAGTACGTC.

The chain couples TRBV6-5 to TRBJ2-1; 13 bases map to TRBD2. Germline CDR1 and CDR2: MNHEY and SVGAGI. The V segment lost 6 bases and the J segment 6 bases; nucleotides outside the gene matches: 5. The CDR3 consists of 15 residues. The DNA for the CDR3 is TGTGCCAGCAGCCCTACTAGCGGGAGGGCCAATGAGCAGTTCTTC. As protein: CASSPTSGRANEQFF.

This clone occurred a few times. In nucleotides, the CDR3 is TGTGCCAGCAGCGCCGGGACAGCCTATGGCTACACCTTC. As protein: CASSAGTAYGYTF. This sequence joins TRBV9 and TRBJ1-2; 7 bases line up with TRBD1. Germline assignment: CDR1 SGDLS and CDR2 YYNGEE. The CDR3 has 13 residues. Losses at the gene ends were 3 bases for V and 4 bases for J; bases not matched to a gene: 3.

The chain employs TRBV11-3 and TRBJ2-2, with a tentative D call TRBD1 (5 bases). The CDR3 is 14 amino acids. Germline CDR1 is SGHNT and CDR2 is YENEEA. V was trimmed by 7 bases and J by 0 bases, leaving 9 bases between them. CDR3 sequence (DNA): TGTGCCAGCATAACAGGCCCGAACACCGGGGAGCTGTTTTTT. This gives the protein CASITGPNTGELFF.

V usage is TRBV19 and J usage is TRBJ2-6; 9 positions agree with TRBD1. There are 16 residues in the CDR3. The V and J ends lost 5 bases and 4 bases, in that order; junction bases with no gene match: 6. The germline gives CDR1 LNHDA, CDR2 SQIVND (reference sequence). CDR3 residues: CASSVQGAQGANVLTF. The CDR3 region has the DNA TGTGCCAGTAGTGTACAGGGGGCGCAAGGGGCCAACGTCCTGACTTTC. The complete variable domain, with remaining parts taken from reference TRBV19 and TRBJ2-6, reads DGGITQSPKYLFRKEGQNVTLSCEQNLNHDAMYWYRQDPGQGLRLIYYSQIVNDFQKGDIAEGYSVSREKKESFPLTVTSAQKNPTAFYLCASSVQGAQGANVLTFGAGSRLTVL.

The chain combines TRBV11-3 with TRBJ1-2; D is uncertain. This CDR3 has 15 residues. Germline V gene lookup returns CDR1 SGHNT and CDR2 YENEEA. Between the trimmed V and J ends, which lost 5 bases and 8 bases, there was a span of 21 bases. CDR3 sequence reads: CASSQTPTRGEGYTF. The CDR3 DNA follows: TGTGCCAGCAGCCAAACCCCTACAAGAGGAGAAGGCTACACCTTC.

Regarding this clone: The same CDR3 is also encoded by other DNA sequences in this sample. V is TRBV7-9 and J is TRBJ1-5; a possible D gene is TRBD1 (6 bases). The germline gives CDR1 SEHNR, CDR2 FQNEAQ (reference sequence). This CDR3 contains 13 residues. Trimming stripped 5 bases from V and 4 bases from J, with 9 bases between. In DNA, the CDR3 is TGTGCCAGCAGCCTAACAGGGAATCAGCCCCAGCATTTT. Its translation is CASSLTGNQPQHF.

CDR3 DNA sequence: TGTGCCAGCAGTCTCCCCCGACAGATGAACACTGAAGCTTTCTTT. As protein: CASSLPRQMNTEAFF. The chain recombines TRBV28 with TRBJ1-1; tentative D call: TRBD1 (5 bases). Germline V gene data show CDR1 as MDHEN and CDR2 as SYDVKM. The CDR3 sequence is 15 residues long. V lost 5 bases and J 0 bases, leaving 13 bases between the germline ends. The full variable domain, completed using reference TRBV28 and TRBJ1-1, is DVKVTQSSRYLVKRTGEKVFLECVQDMDHENMFWYRQDPGLGLRLIYFSYDVKMKEKGDIPEGYSVSREKKERFSLILESASTNQTSMYLCASSLPRQMNTEAFFGQGTRLTVV.

V usage is TRBV29-1 and J usage is TRBJ2-3; TRBD2 is a possible D gene (6 bases). The germline gives CDR1 SQVTM, CDR2 ANQGSEA. Trimming cost V 7 bases and J 4 bases, with 9 bases left between them. There are 11 residues in the CDR3. In nucleotides, the CDR3 is TGCAGCGGGGAGGTTGCAGATACGCAGTATTTT. As protein: CSGEVADTQYF.

This rearrangement joins TRBV28 to TRBJ2-2; possible D gene TRBD1, 6 bases. The CDR3 runs 15 residues. The ends were cut back, 6 bases at V and 4 bases at J, with 15 bases in the middle. CDR1 is MDHEN and CDR2 is SYDVKM in the germline V gene. The CDR3 nucleotides read TGTGCCAGCAGCCTGATCAGGGGCGCCACCGGGGAGCTGTTTTTT. Translated: CASSLIRGATGELFF.